The source of this TCR beta chain is a study of blood T cells in healthy people across ages. General study findings and limits: The fall in TCR beta diversity per million T cells was roughly linear with age.

On this clonotype: Its target is unknown.

Then a second PCR, running about 6 to 11 cycles, was carried out with a sample-barcoded 5' primer and a J-beta primer mix. One entry per CDR3 protein results from TCRdb running MiXCR on the 5' RACE reads. The sample carries 1.2 million to 1.5 million distinct CDR3 sequences, 55% to 75% recorded once. The CDR3 covers 12 residues. Trimming stripped 2 bases from V and 10 bases from J, with 10 bases between. Germline V gene data show CDR1 as SGHDT and CDR2 as YYEEEE. This chain uses TRBV5-6 with TRBJ2-1; possible D gene TRBD1, 5 bases. This clonotype was obtained from a man in his late teens or twenties in good health. Material for sequencing was blood. CDR3: CASSFLRQEQFF. In nucleotides, the CDR3 is TGTGCCAGCAGCTTCCTTAGACAGGAGCAGTTCTTC.